The next 9 T cell receptor beta chains were all read from a single sample in a study of PD-L1 blockade in urothelial cancer. The time point: pretreatment peripheral blood. Repertoires were generated with immunoSEQ multiplex PCR, while TCRdb's copy carries only in-frame clones and drops some. The repertoire holds tens of thousands of clones, with roughly 80% as singletons. Sequencing was performed on PBMCs, taken around atezolizumab (anti-PD-L1) treatment. The receptors originated from a man between 65 and 85 years old with urothelial cancer.

This clone was counted between two and nine times. The V gene is TRBV10-1, the J gene TRBJ2-5; D ambiguous. The length of the CDR3 is 12 residues. Germline values: CDR1 WNHNN, CDR2 SYGVQD (reference sequence). The ends were cut back, 8 bases at V and 1 base at J, with 8 bases in the middle. The CDR3 nucleotides read TGCGCCAGCTCACACCGCCAAGAGACCCAGTACTTC. This gives the protein CASSHRQETQYF.

The rearrangement links TRBV15 to TRBJ2-5; 8 nucleotides match TRBD2. The CDR3 sequence is 15 residues long. The ends lost 10 bases at V and 0 bases at J; junction bases unmatched: 10. CDR1 LNHNV and CDR2 YYDKDF come from the germline V gene (reference sequence). The CDR3 here is CAISLAGQYQETQYF. CDR3 nucleotides: TGTGCCATTTCTTTAGCGGGGCAGTACCAAGAGACCCAGTACTTC.

The chain carries TRBV7-2 and TRBJ1-2; a weak D match, TRBD1 (6 bases). There are 15 residues in the CDR3. V dropped 4 bases and J dropped 7 bases, with 19 bases sitting between them. The germline V gene encodes CDR1 SGHTA and CDR2 FQGNSA. As DNA, the CDR3 is TGTGCCAGCAGCTCCTCGACAGGAACGTTAGGTGGCTACACCTTC. Residues: CASSSSTGTLGGYTF.

This chain links TRBV7-8 with TRBJ1-2; D gene uncertain. This CDR3 contains 17 residues. CDR1 and CDR2 from the germline V gene are SGHVS and FQNEAQ. V lost 1 base to trimming and J lost 4 bases, with 19 bases between them. CDR3 protein: CASSLVLRSTPAYGYTF. CDR3 bases: TGTGCCAGCAGCTTAGTTCTCAGGTCAACGCCTGCCTATGGCTACACCTTC. The complete variable domain, with remaining parts taken from reference TRBV7-8 and TRBJ1-2, reads GAGVSQSPRYKVAKRGQDVALRCDPISGHVSLFWYQQALGQGPEFLTYFQNEAQLDKSGLPSDRFFAERPEGSVSTLKIQRTQQEDSAVYLCASSLVLRSTPAYGYTFGSGTRLTVV.

V is TRBV6-1 and J is TRBJ2-7, with 10 bases that match TRBD2. Germline CDR1 and CDR2: MNHNS and SASEGT. This CDR3 spans 14 amino acids. V dropped 8 bases and J dropped 3; count of bases not matched to a gene: 7. In DNA form, the CDR3 reads TGTGCCAGCTCACAAAGCGGGAGGGGCTACGAGCAGTACTTC. Translated: CASSQSGRGYEQYF.

The count of this clone is one. The V gene is TRBV11-3, the J gene TRBJ2-7, with 10 bases lining up with TRBD1. Trimming cost V 5 bases and J 3 bases; bases outside gene matches: 4. There are 14 residues in the CDR3. Looked up from germline, CDR1 is SGHNT and CDR2 is YENEEA. The CDR3 DNA follows: TGTGCCAGCAGCGACCGGGACAGGGGCTACGAGCAGTACTTC. Amino acids: CASSDRDRGYEQYF.

The chain recombines TRBV6-6 with TRBJ2-7; 12 bases are a match to TRBD2. This CDR3 has 16 residues. J gave up 2 bases and V 5 bases, and 7 bases lay outside the gene matches. Looked up from germline, CDR1 is MNHNY and CDR2 is SVGAGI (reference sequence). The CDR3 reads CASSTGLAGPTYEQYF. CDR3 in DNA: TGTGCCAGCAGTACCGGACTAGCGGGGCCTACCTACGAGCAGTACTTC.

The J gene is TRBJ2-1, the V gene TRBV14, with 12 bases that match TRBD2. Germline loops: CDR1 SGHDN, CDR2 FVKESK. With V trimmed by 0 bases and J by 3 bases, 9 bases remained unmatched. The CDR3 is 19 amino acids. The CDR3 here is CASSQDVLTSGRYYNEQFF. The CDR3 DNA follows: TGTGCCAGCAGCCAAGATGTGTTGACTAGCGGGAGATACTACAATGAGCAGTTCTTC. Full variable domain (outside the CDR3, taken from reference TRBV14 and TRBJ2-1): EAGVTQFPSHSVIEKGQTVTLRCDPISGHDNLYWYRRVMGKEIKFLLHFVKESKQDESGMPNNRFLAERTGGTYSTLKVQPAELEDSGVYFCASSQDVLTSGRYYNEQFFGPGTRLTVL.

This clone occurred a few times. This sequence joins TRBV2 and TRBJ1-1, with 8 bases fitting TRBD1. The CDR3 is made up of 14 amino acids. Germline CDR1 reads SNHLY; CDR2 reads FYNNEI. V lost 3 bases to trimming and J lost 1 base; unmatched junction nucleotides: 1. CDR3 sequence reads: CASSDQGANTEAFF. CDR3 coding DNA: TGTGCCAGCAGTGATCAGGGGGCGAACACTGAAGCTTTCTTT.